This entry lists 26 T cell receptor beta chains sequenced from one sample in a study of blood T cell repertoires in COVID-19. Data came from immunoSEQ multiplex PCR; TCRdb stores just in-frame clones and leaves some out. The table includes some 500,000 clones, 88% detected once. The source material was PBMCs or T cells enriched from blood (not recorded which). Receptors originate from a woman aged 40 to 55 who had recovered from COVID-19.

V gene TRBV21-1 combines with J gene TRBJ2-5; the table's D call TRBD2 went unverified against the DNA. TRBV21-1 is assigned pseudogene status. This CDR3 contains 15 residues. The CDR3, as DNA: TGTGCCAGCACCTTCGGGCGGACTAGCGTGGAGACCCAGTACTTC. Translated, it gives CASTFGRTSVETQYF.

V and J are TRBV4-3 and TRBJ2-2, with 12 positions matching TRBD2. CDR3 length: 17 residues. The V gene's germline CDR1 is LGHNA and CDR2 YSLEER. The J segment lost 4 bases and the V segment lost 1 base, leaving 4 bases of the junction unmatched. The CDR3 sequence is CASSQATSGRGTGELFF. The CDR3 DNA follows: TGCGCCAGCAGCCAAGCGACTAGCGGGAGAGGCACCGGGGAGCTGTTTTTT.

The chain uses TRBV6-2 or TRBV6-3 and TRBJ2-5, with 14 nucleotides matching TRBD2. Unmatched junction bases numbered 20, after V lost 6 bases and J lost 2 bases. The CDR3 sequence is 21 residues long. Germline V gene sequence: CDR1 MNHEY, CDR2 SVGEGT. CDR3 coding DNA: TGTGCCAGCAGCCCCCCGGGACTAGCGGGAGTTGCCTTTATTGGACAAGAGACCCAGTACTTC. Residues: CASSPPGLAGVAFIGQETQYF.

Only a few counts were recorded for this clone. CDR3 nucleotide sequence: TGTGCCAGTAGACCGGACAGGTTGAGGGAGACCCAGTACTTC. Protein sequence: CASRPDRLRETQYF. This chain joins TRBV19 and TRBJ2-5; 7 bases match TRBD1. The CDR3 consists of 14 residues. After removal of 6 bases from V and 5 bases from J, the junction contained 9 bases not matched to a gene. CDR1 LNHDA and CDR2 SQIVND come from the germline V gene (reference sequence).

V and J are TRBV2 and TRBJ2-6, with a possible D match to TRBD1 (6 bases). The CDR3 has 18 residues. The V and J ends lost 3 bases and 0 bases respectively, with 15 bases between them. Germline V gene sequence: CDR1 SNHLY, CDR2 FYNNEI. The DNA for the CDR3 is TGTGCCAGCAGTGATTGGACAGTTTCCTACTCTGGGGCCAACGTCCTGACTTTC. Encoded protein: CASSDWTVSYSGANVLTF.

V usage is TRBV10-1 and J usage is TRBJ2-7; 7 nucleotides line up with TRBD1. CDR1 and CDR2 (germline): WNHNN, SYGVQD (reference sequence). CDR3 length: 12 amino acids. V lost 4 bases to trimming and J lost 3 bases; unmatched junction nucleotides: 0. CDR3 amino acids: CASSGDSYEQYF. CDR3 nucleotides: TGCGCCAGCAGTGGGGACAGCTACGAGCAGTACTTC.

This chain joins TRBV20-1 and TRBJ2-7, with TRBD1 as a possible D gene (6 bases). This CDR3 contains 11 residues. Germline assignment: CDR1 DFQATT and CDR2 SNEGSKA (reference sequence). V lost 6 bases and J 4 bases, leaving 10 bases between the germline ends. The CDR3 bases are TGCAGTGCCCCCGGGACATACGAGCAGTACTTC. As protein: CSAPGTYEQYF.

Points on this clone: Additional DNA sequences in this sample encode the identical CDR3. The chain's CDR3 is CASSPGGSTDTQYF. CDR3 nucleotide sequence: TGCGCCAGCAGCCCGGGGGGTAGCACAGATACGCAGTATTTT. The chain carries TRBV5-1 and TRBJ2-3; 7 bases match TRBD2. The CDR3 consists of 14 residues. CDR1 is SGHRS, CDR2 YFSETQ, per germline. J lost 0 bases, V lost 4 bases, and 2 bases had no gene match.

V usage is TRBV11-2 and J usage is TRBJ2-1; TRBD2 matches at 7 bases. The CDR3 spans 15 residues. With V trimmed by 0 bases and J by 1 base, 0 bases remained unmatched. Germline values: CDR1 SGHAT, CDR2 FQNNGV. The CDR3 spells CASSLEGLSYNEQFF. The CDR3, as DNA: TGTGCCAGCAGCTTAGAGGGACTATCCTACAATGAGCAGTTCTTC.

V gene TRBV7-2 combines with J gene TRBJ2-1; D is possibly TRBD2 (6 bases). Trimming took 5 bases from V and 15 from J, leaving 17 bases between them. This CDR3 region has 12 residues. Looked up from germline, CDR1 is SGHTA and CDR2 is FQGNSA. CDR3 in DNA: TGTGCCAGCAGCGAAGAAGGGACTTCACGGTTCTTC. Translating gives CASSEEGTSRFF.

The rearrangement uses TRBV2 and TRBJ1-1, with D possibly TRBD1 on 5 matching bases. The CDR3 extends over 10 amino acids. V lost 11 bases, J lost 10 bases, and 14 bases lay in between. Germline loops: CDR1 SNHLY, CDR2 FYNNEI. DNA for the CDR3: TGTGCCGGGGGGAGGGGAAGAGCTTTCTTT. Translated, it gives CAGGRGRAFF.

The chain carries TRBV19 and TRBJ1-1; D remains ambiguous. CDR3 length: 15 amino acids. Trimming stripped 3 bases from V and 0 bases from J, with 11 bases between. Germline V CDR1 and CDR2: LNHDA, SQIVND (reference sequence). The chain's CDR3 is CASSITTGMNTEAFF. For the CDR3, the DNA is TGTGCCAGTAGTATTACGACGGGGATGAACACTGAAGCTTTCTTT.

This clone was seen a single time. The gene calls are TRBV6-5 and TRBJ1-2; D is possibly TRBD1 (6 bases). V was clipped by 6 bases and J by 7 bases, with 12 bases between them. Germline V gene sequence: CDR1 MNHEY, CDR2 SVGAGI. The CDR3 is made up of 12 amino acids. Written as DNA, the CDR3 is TGTGCCAGCAGCGCGGACAGAGGTGGCTACACCTTC. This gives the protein CASSADRGGYTF.

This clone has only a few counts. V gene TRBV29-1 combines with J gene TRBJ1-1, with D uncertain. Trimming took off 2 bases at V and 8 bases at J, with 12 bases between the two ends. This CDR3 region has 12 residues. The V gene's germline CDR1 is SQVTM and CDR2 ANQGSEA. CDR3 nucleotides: TGCAGCGTTGAACGGAGGTGGGCCGAAGCTTTCTTT. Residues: CSVERRWAEAFF. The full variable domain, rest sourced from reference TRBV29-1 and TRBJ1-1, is SAVISQKPSRDICQRGTSLTIQCQVDSQVTMMFWYRQQPGQSLTLIATANQGSEATYESGFVIDKFPISRPNLTFSTLTVSNMSPEDSSIYLCSVERRWAEAFFGQGTRLTVV.

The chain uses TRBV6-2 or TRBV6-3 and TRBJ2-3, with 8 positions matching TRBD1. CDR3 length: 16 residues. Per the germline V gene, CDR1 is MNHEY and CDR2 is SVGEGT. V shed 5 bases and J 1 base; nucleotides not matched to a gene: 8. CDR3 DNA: TGTGCCAGCAGTGCACCCGGGACAGGAGGCACAGATACGCAGTATTTT. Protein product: CASSAPGTGGTDTQYF.

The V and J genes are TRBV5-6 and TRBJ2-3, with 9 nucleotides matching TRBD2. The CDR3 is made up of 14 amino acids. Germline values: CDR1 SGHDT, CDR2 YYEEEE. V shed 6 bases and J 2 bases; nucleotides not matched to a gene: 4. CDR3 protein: CASTTSGFTDTQYF. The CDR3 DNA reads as TGTGCCAGCACCACTAGCGGGTTCACAGATACGCAGTATTTT.

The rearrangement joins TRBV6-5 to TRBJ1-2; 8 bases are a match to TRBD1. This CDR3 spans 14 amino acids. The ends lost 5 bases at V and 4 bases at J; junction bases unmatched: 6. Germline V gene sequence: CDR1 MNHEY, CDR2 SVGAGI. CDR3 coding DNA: TGTGCCAGCAGTACGGACAGGGCCTTCTATGGCTACACCTTC. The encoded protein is CASSTDRAFYGYTF.

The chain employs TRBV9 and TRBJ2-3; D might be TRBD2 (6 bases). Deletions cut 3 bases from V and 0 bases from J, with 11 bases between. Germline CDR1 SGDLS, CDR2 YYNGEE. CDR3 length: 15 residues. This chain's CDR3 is CASSGDGTSTDTQYF. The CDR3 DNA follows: TGTGCCAGCAGCGGTGACGGGACTAGCACAGATACGCAGTATTTT.

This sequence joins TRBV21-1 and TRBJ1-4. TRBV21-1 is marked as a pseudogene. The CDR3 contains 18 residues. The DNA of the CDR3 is TGTGCCAGCAGCCTCCTGGGCAGGGCGGGGGGAGCTAATGAAAAACTGTTTTTT. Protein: CASSLLGRAGGANEKLFF.

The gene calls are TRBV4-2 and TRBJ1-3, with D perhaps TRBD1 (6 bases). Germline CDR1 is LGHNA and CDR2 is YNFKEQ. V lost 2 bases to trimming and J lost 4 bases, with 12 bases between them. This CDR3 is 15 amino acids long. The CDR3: CASSQPGHRGNTIYF. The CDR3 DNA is TGTGCCAGCAGCCAACCGGGACATCGGGGAAACACCATATATTTT.

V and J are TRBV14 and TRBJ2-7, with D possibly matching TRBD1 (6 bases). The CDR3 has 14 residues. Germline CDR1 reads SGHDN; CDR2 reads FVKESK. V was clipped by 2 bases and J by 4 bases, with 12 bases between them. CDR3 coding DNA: TGTGCCAGCAGCCAAACAGGGAAGATATACGAGCAGTACTTC. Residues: CASSQTGKIYEQYF.

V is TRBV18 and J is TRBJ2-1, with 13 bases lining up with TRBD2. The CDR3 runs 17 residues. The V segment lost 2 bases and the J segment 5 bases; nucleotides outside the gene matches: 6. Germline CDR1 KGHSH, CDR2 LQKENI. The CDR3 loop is CASSPRTSGSHNNEQFF. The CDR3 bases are TGTGCCAGCTCACCAAGGACTAGCGGGAGTCACAACAATGAGCAGTTCTTC.

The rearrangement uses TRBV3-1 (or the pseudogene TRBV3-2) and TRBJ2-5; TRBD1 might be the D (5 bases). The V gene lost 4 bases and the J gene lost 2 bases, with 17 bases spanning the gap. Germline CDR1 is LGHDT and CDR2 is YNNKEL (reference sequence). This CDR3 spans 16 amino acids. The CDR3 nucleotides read TGTGCCAGCAGCCCCTTGGACATTGGGCCGCAAGAGACCCAGTACTTC. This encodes CASSPLDIGPQETQYF.

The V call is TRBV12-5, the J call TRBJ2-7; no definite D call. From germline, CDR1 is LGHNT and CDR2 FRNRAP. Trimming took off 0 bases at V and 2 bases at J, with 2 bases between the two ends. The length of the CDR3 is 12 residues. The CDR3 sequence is CASGLVTYEQYF. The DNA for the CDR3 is TGTGCTAGTGGTTTGGTTACCTACGAGCAGTACTTC.

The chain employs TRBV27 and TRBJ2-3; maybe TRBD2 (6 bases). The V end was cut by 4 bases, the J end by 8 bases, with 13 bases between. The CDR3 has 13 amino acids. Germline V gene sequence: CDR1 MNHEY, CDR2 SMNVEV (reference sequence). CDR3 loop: CASSSARGTTQYF. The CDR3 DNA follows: TGTGCCAGCAGTTCCGCACGGGGGACTACGCAGTATTTT.

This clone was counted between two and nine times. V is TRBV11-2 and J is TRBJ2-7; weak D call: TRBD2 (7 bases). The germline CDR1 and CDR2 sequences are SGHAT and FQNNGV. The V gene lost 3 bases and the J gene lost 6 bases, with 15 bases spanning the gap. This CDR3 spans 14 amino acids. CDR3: CASSFGRGVVEQYF. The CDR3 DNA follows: TGTGCCAGCAGCTTTGGGAGGGGGGTTGTCGAGCAGTACTTC.